The clone carrying this TCR beta chain showed up just a few times. Its specificity is unknown. Unrecorded immune exposure was likely among donors, who were nominally healthy when sampled. This entry belongs to a study of cytomegalovirus exposure and HLA in healthy donors. Study outcomes and limitations: Per a prior analysis, the majority of TCR beta V segments were productive roughly 90% or roughly 30% of the time.

Amplification used 60 Vbeta primers and 13 Jbeta primers. Original handling: Later reanalysis found 80 million or so unique TCR beta chains, some 10 million of them shared. Generated by immunoSEQ multiplex PCR, the TCRdb table keeps only in-frame clones and is missing some. V, J and clone size are taken as reported in that table, and D and trimming were inferred from the DNA itself. This table holds over 150,000 clones, about three quarters found once. The CDR3 runs to 13 residues. From germline, CDR1 is MNHNY and CDR2 SVGAGI (reference sequence). The V and J ends lost 7 bases and 3 bases respectively, with 9 bases between them.

The clonotype was recovered from a woman aged 40-49 years in good health and CMV-seropositive. Specimen: PBMCs. The V and J genes are TRBV6-6 and TRBJ1-4; D is undetermined. The CDR3: CASTPRANEKLFF. CDR3 sequence (DNA): TGTGCCAGCACCCCTCGGGCTAATGAAAAACTGTTTTTT.